The entry that follows covers one T cell receptor beta chain sequence. This record belongs to a study of T cell responses to AZD1222 COVID-19 vaccine. CDR3 length: 14 amino acids. The germline V gene has CDR1 SGDLS and CDR2 YYNGEE. Trimming at V came to 3 bases and at J to 4 bases, leaving 3 bases not matched to a gene. Repertoires were generated with immunoSEQ multiplex PCR, while TCRdb's copy carries only in-frame clones and drops some. The sample includes about 140,000 clones, more than 90% seen only once; the top ten take approximately 5.4%. This clonotype originated in an adult in good health. The sequences come from peripheral blood, collected on day 0 of AZD1222 vaccination. The chain joins TRBV9 to TRBJ2-3; 9 nucleotides align to TRBD2. CDR3 sequence reads: CASSARGGPDTQYF. CDR3 DNA sequence: TGTGCCAGCAGCGCGCGGGGGGGCCCAGATACGCAGTATTTT.